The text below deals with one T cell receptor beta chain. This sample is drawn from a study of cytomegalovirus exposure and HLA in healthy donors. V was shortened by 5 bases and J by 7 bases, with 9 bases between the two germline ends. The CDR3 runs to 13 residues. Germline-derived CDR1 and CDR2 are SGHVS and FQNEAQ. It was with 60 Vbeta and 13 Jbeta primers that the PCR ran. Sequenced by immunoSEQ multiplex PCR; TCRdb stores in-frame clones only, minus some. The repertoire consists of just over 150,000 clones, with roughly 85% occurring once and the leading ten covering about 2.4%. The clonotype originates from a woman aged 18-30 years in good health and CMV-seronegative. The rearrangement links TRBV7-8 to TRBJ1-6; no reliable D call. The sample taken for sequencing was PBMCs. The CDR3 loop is CASSVRENSPLHF. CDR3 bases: TGTGCCAGCAGCGTCCGGGAAAATTCACCCCTCCACTTT.